These T cell receptor beta chains were read from a single sample in a study of response to subunit inactivated influenza vaccine. A single record per CDR3 protein comes from TCRdb applying MiXCR to the RT-PCR reads. Of hundreds of thousands of distinct CDR3 sequences detected, around 14% appear once; the ten largest clones hold less than 7%. Sequencing used PBMCs from blood, obtained around two weeks before vaccination. The receptors were gathered from a man in his fifties who received an inactivated influenza vaccine. CDR3s include the opening cysteine and the closing phenylalanine or tryptophan. The order of the fields is clone size, V gene, D gene, J gene, CDR3 protein, CDR3 DNA. The D gene is left open where the match is weak. The listing skips clone size in some rows; elsewhere it reads once, few, many or a size class.

>-|TRBV4-3|-|TRBJ1-4
CASSQEGVARSEKLFF
TGCGCCAGCAGCCAAGAGGGCGTGGCCAGGTCCGAAAAACTGTTTTTT
>many|TRBV7-2|-|TRBJ1-2
CASSSALNYGYTF
TGTGCCAGCAGCTCCGCATTGAACTATGGCTACACCTTC
>few|TRBV3-1|-|TRBJ2-2
CASSNRQVPTGELFF
TGTGCCAGCAGCAACCGACAGGTTCCCACCGGGGAGCTGTTTTTT
>few|TRBV12-3/TRBV12-4|-|TRBJ2-3
CASSFPPESRGTDTQYF
TGTGCCAGCAGTTTCCCTCCCGAGTCTCGGGGGACAGATACGCAGTATTTT
>few|TRBV7-9|TRBD2|TRBJ2-1
CASSFPTGLAGGNEQFF
TGTGCCAGCAGCTTCCCAACGGGACTAGCGGGGGGAAATGAGCAGTTCTTC
>many|TRBV29-1|-|TRBJ2-7
CSVVTTREQYF
TGCAGCGTTGTAACCACACGCGAGCAGTACTTC
>few|TRBV15|-|TRBJ1-4
CATTTDNEKLFF
TGTGCCACCACTACGGACAATGAAAAACTGTTTTTT
>many|TRBV28|-|TRBJ2-7
CASSPGYWSEQYF
TGTGCCAGCAGCCCAGGGTACTGGAGCGAGCAGTACTTC
>few|TRBV12-3/TRBV12-4|TRBD1|TRBJ1-2
CASTPSQGAGYTF
TGTGCCAGCACCCCGTCTCAGGGGGCGGGCTACACCTTC
>-|TRBV7-9|TRBD2|TRBJ2-1
CASSFLTSGRGNEQFF
TGTGCCAGCAGCTTTCTTACTAGCGGGAGAGGGAATGAGCAGTTCTTC
>few|TRBV5-1|-|TRBJ2-7
CASSLGPINYEQYF
TGCGCCAGCAGCTTGGGACCGATAAACTACGAGCAGTACTTC
>few|TRBV28|-|TRBJ1-5
CASIRDGTNQPQHF
TGTGCCAGCATCAGGGACGGCACCAATCAGCCCCAGCATTTT
>many|TRBV6-1|TRBD1|TRBJ1-2
CASSDWTGLGGYTF
TGTGCCAGCAGTGATTGGACAGGGCTAGGCGGCTACACCTTC
>-|TRBV20-1|TRBD1|TRBJ1-2
CSGTKGARGYGYTF
TGCAGTGGGACAAAGGGGGCGCGGGGCTATGGCTACACCTTC
>many|TRBV18|-|TRBJ2-2
CASSPLRDTGELFF
TGTGCCAGCTCACCACTTAGGGACACCGGGGAGCTGTTTTTT
>few|TRBV25-1|TRBD1|TRBJ1-2
CASSEQGAYGYTF
TGTGCCAGCAGTGAACAGGGGGCCTATGGCTACACCTTC
>few|TRBV12-3/TRBV12-4|-|TRBJ2-5
CASSLWGVRETQYF
TGTGCCAGCAGTTTGTGGGGGGTTAGGGAGACCCAGTACTTC
>few|TRBV7-2|TRBD1|TRBJ1-5
CASSAQGGTAGTQHF
TGTGCCAGCAGCGCACAAGGGGGCACCGCGGGGACCCAGCATTTT
>-|TRBV20-1|TRBD1|TRBJ2-7
CSAKRQGAAYEQYF
TGCAGTGCTAAAAGACAGGGGGCGGCCTACGAGCAGTACTTC
>many|TRBV20-1|-|TRBJ1-1
CSARVGGGMNTEAFF
TGCAGTGCTAGAGTAGGTGGGGGGATGAACACTGAAGCTTTCTTT
>-|TRBV7-6|TRBD1|TRBJ2-7
CASSLVGDRGTSEQYF
TGTGCCAGCAGCTTAGTCGGGGACAGGGGGACAAGCGAGCAGTACTTC
>few|TRBV5-5|-|TRBJ2-7
CASRAASGKGQYF
TGTGCCAGCAGGGCGGCGAGTGGGAAGGGGCAGTACTTC
>few|TRBV12-3/TRBV12-4|TRBD1|TRBJ1-2
CASSHTPGQLYGYTF
TGTGCCAGCAGCCACACCCCGGGACAGCTATATGGCTACACCTTC
>-|TRBV10-3|-|TRBJ2-2
CAISESIWDPSAGELFF
TGTGCCATCAGTGAGTCTATCTGGGACCCTTCGGCCGGGGAGCTGTTTTTT
>few|TRBV28|TRBD1|TRBJ2-7
CASSATGEIYEQYF
TGTGCCAGCAGTGCTACAGGGGAAATCTACGAGCAGTACTTC
>few|TRBV2|TRBD1|TRBJ1-1
CASRMTGGTEAFF
TGTGCCAGCAGGATGACAGGGGGCACTGAAGCTTTCTTT
>-|TRBV7-6|-|TRBJ2-1
CASSAKLTVYNEQFF
TGTGCCAGCAGCGCAAAACTAACGGTGTACAATGAGCAGTTCTTC
>many|TRBV28|-|TRBJ2-7
CASSLWGTFSYEQYF
TGTGCCAGCAGTTTATGGGGGACATTCTCCTACGAGCAGTACTTC
>-|TRBV5-1|-|TRBJ2-3
CASSADSVSTDTQYF
TGCGCCAGCAGCGCCGACTCTGTGAGCACAGATACGCAGTATTTT
>many|TRBV12-3/TRBV12-4|-|TRBJ2-4
CASSLEGGIQYF
TGTGCCAGCAGTTTAGAGGGGGGCATTCAGTACTTC
>-|TRBV29-1|-|TRBJ2-7
CSVEETGGRLPYYEQYF
TGCAGCGTTGAAGAGACCGGGGGGCGTTTGCCCTACTACGAGCAGTACTTC
>-|TRBV5-1|-|TRBJ2-7
CASSFKQGAYEQYF
TGCGCCAGCAGCTTTAAACAGGGAGCCTACGAGCAGTACTTC
>-|TRBV28|-|TRBJ2-5
CASSLRGKETQYF
TGTGCCAGCAGTTTACGGGGGAAAGAGACCCAGTACTTC
>few|TRBV6-5|-|TRBJ2-5
CASSLTGLRRTQYF
TGTGCCAGCAGTTTGACAGGTCTGAGGAGGACCCAGTACTTC
>few|TRBV24-1|-|TRBJ2-5
CATSDGFQETQYF
TGTGCCACCAGTGATGGGTTCCAAGAGACCCAGTACTTC
>many|TRBV2|TRBD1|TRBJ1-2
CASSPGTGLGGYTF
TGTGCCAGCAGTCCCGGGACAGGGTTAGGTGGCTACACCTTC
>-|TRBV6-5|TRBD1|TRBJ2-7
CASSSRTGGPYEQYF
TGTGCCAGCAGTTCCCGGACAGGGGGACCTTACGAGCAGTACTTC
>-|TRBV7-2|-|TRBJ2-7
CASSLVLAGDSYEQYF
TGTGCCAGCAGCTTAGTACTGGCAGGGGACTCCTACGAGCAGTACTTC
>-|TRBV6-1|-|TRBJ2-3
CATGARTDTQYF
TGTGCCACGGGAGCCCGCACAGATACGCAGTATTTT
>-|TRBV29-1|TRBD2|TRBJ2-1
CSVLAARGEQFF
TGCAGCGTTCTAGCGGCGAGAGGCGAGCAGTTCTTC
>-|TRBV20-1|TRBD2|TRBJ2-7
CSATLRGATYEQYF
TGCAGTGCAACCTTGCGGGGGGCAACCTACGAGCAGTACTTC
>few|TRBV20-1|-|TRBJ1-5
CSASRTVLNQPQHF
TGCAGTGCTAGCCGGACTGTACTCAATCAGCCCCAGCATTTT
>few|TRBV7-3|TRBD2|TRBJ2-2
CASSLNPGLAGGGDTGELFF
TGTGCCAGCAGCTTAAATCCGGGACTAGCGGGAGGGGGGGACACCGGGGAGCTGTTTTTT
>-|TRBV20-1|TRBD2|TRBJ2-6
CSALTSGDSGANVLTF
TGCAGTGCTCTGACTAGCGGGGACTCTGGGGCCAACGTCCTGACTTTC
>-|TRBV14|-|TRBJ2-1
CASSQFSGEQFF
TGTGCCAGCAGCCAATTTTCGGGCGAGCAGTTCTTC
>few|TRBV12-3/TRBV12-4|-|TRBJ2-7
CASSLLGSSYEQYF
TGTGCCAGCAGTTTGTTGGGGAGCTCCTACGAGCAGTACTTC
>-|TRBV10-3|TRBD1|TRBJ2-7
CAIRRGTGTSEQYF
TGTGCCATCAGGAGAGGGACAGGGACGAGCGAGCAGTACTTC
>-|TRBV7-9|TRBD1|TRBJ1-2
CASREQGQDGYTF
TGTGCCAGCAGAGAACAGGGGCAGGATGGCTACACCTTC
>few|TRBV6-2/TRBV6-3|-|TRBJ1-5
CASSLSGGRRRNQPQHF
TGTGCCAGCAGTCTATCCGGAGGACGGAGACGCAATCAGCCCCAGCATTTT
>many|TRBV30|-|TRBJ2-7
CAWRPGRSSYEQYF
TGTGCCTGGAGGCCCGGGAGAAGCTCCTACGAGCAGTACTTC
>few|TRBV6-5|TRBD1|TRBJ2-1
CASSSAGGKNEQFF
TGTGCCAGCAGTTCCGCAGGGGGCAAAAATGAGCAGTTCTTC
>-|TRBV10-3|TRBD1|TRBJ2-1
CAIRGGSDNEQFF
TGTGCCATCAGAGGGGGCAGCGACAATGAGCAGTTCTTC
>many|TRBV28|-|TRBJ2-2
CASGQNTGELFF
TGTGCCAGCGGACAGAACACCGGGGAGCTGTTTTTT
>many|TRBV7-2|TRBD1|TRBJ1-2
CASSPRTGGNYGYTF
TGTGCCAGCAGTCCTAGGACAGGAGGCAACTATGGCTACACCTTC